This T cell receptor (beta chain) was captured in a study of shared clonotypes between healthy human individuals. This CDR3 region has 14 residues. Trimming removed 8 bases from V and 10 bases from J; junction bases left unmatched: 12. Germline CDR1 is MDHEN and CDR2 is SYDVKM. Terminally differentiated effector memory CD45RA+ cells were left out of the naive CD8 fraction, which was CD45RO-negative and positively selected for CCR7. Libraries were prepared by immunoSEQ multiplex PCR; TCRdb keeps only in-frame clonotypes and omits some of them. Among around 1,900,000 clones listed, 80% to 95% were seen once.

The sample was naive CD8+ T cells from PBMCs. The V call is TRBV28, the J call TRBJ2-1; 9 bases align to TRBD1. The TCR comes from a man aged 18 to 29 in good health. Some clones in this sample may be carry-over from other donors' samples. CDR3 residues: CASSPNRGRGEQFF. DNA for the CDR3: TGTGCCAGCTCTCCTAACAGGGGGCGAGGCGAGCAGTTCTTC.